The T cell receptor beta chain under discussion was sequenced for a study of blood T cell repertoires in COVID-19 (TCRdb year 2020). For the study in its entirety: Samples from collaborators originated in the United States, Italy and Spain and spanned both the acute and convalescent phases of COVID-19. HLA class I and class II types, where available, came from metadata supplied by the sample provider rather than from assay-based typing. Deeply sampled blood TCRbeta repertoires from subjects exposed to, actively infected with, or recovered from COVID-19 were included in the dataset. Samples came from the ongoing ImmuneRACE study (first 160 participants) plus 1,254 subjects from 6 global collaborators. Nearly every sample came with metadata listing a de-identified subject ID, COVID-19 status, age in years and sex. The prospective study material was composed of cDNA or gDNA derived from T cells, B-cell-depleted T cells, or PBMCs. A freely available public database, intended as a resource for researchers studying the immune response to SARS-CoV-2, is where the repertoires were released. The full study reports these points: Clinical and demographic metadata were provided uncurated, with the amount varying by source and participant.

Samples from volunteer blood donors who had recovered from COVID-19 were contributed by a second Seattle source. Each collaborating institution followed its own protocols to collect whole blood in K2EDTA tubes. For TCRbeta analysis, collaborator samples were shipped as frozen whole blood, as isolated PBMCs, or as DNA extracted from either sample type. TCRbeta CDR3 regions were amplified from genomic DNA using the immunoSEQ Assay, a bias-controlled multiplex PCR. Concerning the study's data processing: Within the assay, amplification of reference gene primers was used to estimate how many nucleated cells each sample contained. Sequence reads were collapsed and filtered to measure the absolute abundance of every unique TCRbeta CDR3 rearrangement. For each sample, productive Simpson clonality was calculated as the square root of Simpson's diversity index over productive rearrangements. Held by TCRdb, this immuneACCESS table contains in-frame sequences only and omits some clones. Under half of the omission traces to an unresolved V gene where checked; the cause of the rest is unknown. The V and J calls and clone size were taken over from that table, and D and trimming were inferred from the DNA. The sample table lists about 250,000 clones, roughly nine tenths of them with a count of one. The ten most abundant clones make up under 2% of the sample.

The germline V gene (reference sequence) gives CDR1 as LNHDA and CDR2 as SQIVND. The germline V end is reduced by 8 bases and the J end by 3 bases; junction bases left unmatched: 12. Reading from cysteine to phenylalanine, the CDR3 counts 16 amino acids. The kept DNA is CDR3 alone, 48 bases in frame from the first base. On this clone: Its antigen has not been determined. Base qualities were left out, and no much larger clone turns up one base away.

The chain joins TRBV19 to TRBJ1-2, with 10 bases aligning to TRBD1. Material for sequencing was peripheral blood. This TCR was sampled from a woman aged 55-70 years who had recovered from COVID-19. The DNA is as follows: TGTGCCAGTCTATCCGTCCGGGACAGGGGAGACTATGGCTACACCTTC. The encoded protein is CASLSVRDRGDYGYTF.